This entry lists 18 T cell receptor beta chains sequenced from one sample in a study of shared clonotypes between healthy human individuals. Data came from immunoSEQ multiplex PCR; TCRdb stores just in-frame clones and leaves some out. The top ten hold 0.95% to 1.5% of the sample, which has around 2,000,000 clones, around 96% seen once. In the naive CD8 group, cells lacked CD45RO and were positively selected for CCR7, so terminally differentiated effector memory CD45RA+ cells were left out. The sequenced sample consisted of naive CD8+ T cells sorted from blood. These receptors came from a young man in good health.

CDR3 residues: CASSSLGSTDTQYF. In DNA form, the CDR3 reads TGTGCCAGCAGTTCCCTCGGGAGCACAGATACGCAGTATTTT. V and J are TRBV27 and TRBJ2-3; D is uncertain. Trimming removed 4 bases at V and 0 bases at J, with 8 bases between. The V gene's germline CDR1 is MNHEY and CDR2 SMNVEV (reference sequence). There are 14 residues in the CDR3.

The chain links TRBV6-5 to TRBJ1-1; D unclear. V lost 7 bases and J 5 bases, leaving 14 bases between the germline ends. From germline, CDR1 is MNHEY and CDR2 SVGAGI. This CDR3 contains 13 residues. CDR3 region: CASTPWGSTEAFF. The CDR3 coding sequence is TGTGCCAGCACCCCCTGGGGTTCGACTGAAGCTTTCTTT.

Here the CDR3 reads CASSHIIPGDSPLHF. In DNA form, the CDR3 reads TGCGCCAGCAGCCACATTATCCCCGGGGATTCACCCCTCCACTTT. The V and J genes are TRBV4-1 and TRBJ1-6, with D uncertain. V was pared by 3 bases and J by 8 bases, with 14 bases between. The germline V gene has CDR1 MGHRA and CDR2 YSYEKL. The CDR3 sequence is 15 residues long.

The CDR3 reads CASSPTREGHTEAFF. CDR3 bases: TGCGCCAGCAGCCCCACCAGAGAGGGACACACTGAAGCTTTCTTT. V gene TRBV5-1 combines with J gene TRBJ1-1, with a weak D call TRBD1 (5 bases). This CDR3 has 15 residues. Germline CDR1 and CDR2: SGHRS and YFSETQ. Trimming left V 4 bases short and J 3 bases short, with 16 bases between.

This rearrangement joins TRBV5-4 to TRBJ2-1; 10 positions match TRBD2. Germline CDR1 and CDR2: SGHNT and YYREEE (reference sequence). The CDR3 has 13 residues. V shed 3 bases and J 10 bases; nucleotides not matched to a gene: 4. DNA of the CDR3: TGTGCCAGCAGCTATCTAGCGGGAGACGAGCAGTTCTTC. Translated: CASSYLAGDEQFF.

This clone was found once. J is TRBJ2-3 and V is TRBV4-3, with a possible D match to TRBD2 (5 bases). The CDR3 loop spans 15 amino acids. Germline V gene sequence: CDR1 LGHNA, CDR2 YSLEER. Trimming removed 0 bases from V and 4 bases from J, with 11 bases in between. CDR3 amino acids: CASSQDSAGPDTQYF. The CDR3 DNA sequence: TGCGCCAGCAGCCAAGATAGCGCTGGGCCAGATACGCAGTATTTT.

Comments on this clone: Different DNA sequences within this sample yield the same CDR3. The V gene is TRBV6-5, the J gene TRBJ2-5; a weak D match, TRBD1 (7 bases). The CDR3 has 15 amino acids. V was trimmed by 5 bases and J by 2 bases, leaving 15 bases between them. Germline V CDR1 and CDR2: MNHEY, SVGAGI. CDR3 sequence: CASSTSGGIQETQYF. The CDR3, as DNA: TGTGCCAGCAGTACTTCAGGGGGGATTCAAGAGACCCAGTACTTC.

The V and J genes are TRBV29-1 and TRBJ1-2; possibly TRBD1 for D (5 bases). The CDR3 contains 11 residues. Trimming cost V 4 bases and J 8 bases, with 11 bases left between them. Per germline, CDR1 SQVTM and CDR2 ANQGSEA. The CDR3 spells CSVVGGRGYTF. The CDR3 region has the DNA TGCAGCGTTGTGGGGGGTCGGGGCTACACCTTC.

The chain combines TRBV7-9 with TRBJ2-3; maybe TRBD1 (5 bases). V dropped 5 bases and J dropped 0 bases, with 15 bases sitting between them. The germline gives CDR1 SEHNR, CDR2 FQNEAQ (reference sequence). The CDR3 totals 16 residues. The DNA of the CDR3 is TGTGCCAGCAGCGATGGGGCCTATTCTAGCACAGATACGCAGTATTTT. It yields the protein CASSDGAYSSTDTQYF.

The chain uses TRBV13 and TRBJ2-7, with a weak D call TRBD1 (6 bases). Germline V gene lookup returns CDR1 PRHDT and CDR2 FYEKMQ (reference sequence). CDR3 size: 15 residues. Trimming removed 5 bases at V and 0 bases at J, with 14 bases between. The CDR3 coding sequence is TGTGCCAGCAGCCCACCCAACAGGGCCTCCTACGAGCAGTACTTC. Amino acids: CASSPPNRASYEQYF.

The chain combines TRBV11-3 with TRBJ2-5, with D possibly matching TRBD1 (7 bases). V lost 3 bases and J 4 bases, leaving 9 bases between the germline ends. CDR3 length: 13 amino acids. Germline V gene data show CDR1 as SGHNT and CDR2 as YENEEA. CDR3 bases: TGTGCCAGCAGCTTGCAGGGGGGAGAGACCCAGTACTTC. It translates to CASSLQGGETQYF.

V usage is TRBV10-3 and J usage is TRBJ2-1, with 10 bases lining up with TRBD1. Trimming took 0 bases from V and 9 from J; bases not matched to a gene: 11. This CDR3 is built from 17 residues. Per the germline V gene, CDR1 is ENHRY and CDR2 is SYGVKD. Here the CDR3 reads CAISESWEWDRGSEQFF. In nucleotides, the CDR3 is TGTGCCATCAGTGAGTCGTGGGAATGGGACAGGGGTTCTGAGCAGTTCTTC.

The chain links TRBV6-5 to TRBJ2-7; 7 positions match TRBD1. The CDR3 runs 15 residues. V lost 2 bases, J lost 6 bases, and 10 bases stayed unmatched. Germline CDR1 reads MNHEY; CDR2 reads SVGAGI. For the CDR3, the DNA is TGTGCCAGCAGTTACGGGTCAGGGGGTGCGGTCGAGCAGTACTTC. As protein: CASSYGSGGAVEQYF.

The V gene is TRBV6-1, the J gene TRBJ2-5; 7 bases map to TRBD1. Germline V lookup: CDR1 MNHNS, CDR2 SASEGT. The V and J ends lost 3 bases and 1 base, in that order; junction bases with no gene match: 2. The CDR3 consists of 14 residues. In nucleotides, the CDR3 is TGTGCCAGCAGTGAGACAGGGACCCAAGAGACCCAGTACTTC. Amino acids: CASSETGTQETQYF.

The chain combines TRBV2 with TRBJ2-3; D possibly corresponds to TRBD1 (5 bases). This CDR3 is built from 15 residues. Trimming removed 3 bases from V and 0 bases from J, with 10 bases in between. Germline CDR1 and CDR2: SNHLY and FYNNEI. Here the CDR3 reads CASSDWTSSTDTQYF. The CDR3 coding sequence is TGTGCCAGCAGTGACTGGACAAGTAGCACAGATACGCAGTATTTT.

The genes are TRBV5-8 and TRBJ2-7; TRBD1 agrees at 7 bases. The CDR3 extends over 15 amino acids. V was clipped by 3 bases and J by 1 base; unmatched bases: 7. Looked up from germline, CDR1 is SGHTS and CDR2 is YDEGEE. The DNA of the CDR3 is TGTGCCAGCAGCTGGGGGACAGTATTTTCCTACGAGCAGTACTTC. Translating gives CASSWGTVFSYEQYF.

The V call is TRBV5-1, the J call TRBJ1-4, with no clear D. This CDR3 region has 15 residues. CDR1 is SGHRS and CDR2 is YFSETQ in the germline V gene. Trimming removed 0 bases from V and 6 bases from J, with 12 bases in between. CDR3 protein: CASSLALGAYEKLFF. Here the CDR3 DNA reads TGCGCCAGCAGCTTGGCCCTGGGCGCGTATGAAAAACTGTTTTTT.

The chain couples TRBV6-6 to TRBJ1-1; D is uncertain. The CDR3 runs to 16 residues. CDR1 and CDR2 (germline): MNHNY, SVGAGI (reference sequence). The ends were cut back, 0 bases at V and 5 bases at J, with 16 bases in the middle. The chain's CDR3 is CASSYSRTPRGTEAFF. Here the CDR3 DNA reads TGTGCCAGCAGTTACTCCAGGACTCCAAGAGGGACTGAAGCTTTCTTT.